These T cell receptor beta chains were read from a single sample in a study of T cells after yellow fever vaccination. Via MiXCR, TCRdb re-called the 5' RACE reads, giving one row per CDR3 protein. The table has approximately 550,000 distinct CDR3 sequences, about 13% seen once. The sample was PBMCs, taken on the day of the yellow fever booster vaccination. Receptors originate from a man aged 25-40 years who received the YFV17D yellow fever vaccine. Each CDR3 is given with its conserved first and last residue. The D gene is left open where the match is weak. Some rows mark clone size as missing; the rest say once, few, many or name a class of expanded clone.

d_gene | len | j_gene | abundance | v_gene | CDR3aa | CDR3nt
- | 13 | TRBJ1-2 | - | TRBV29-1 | CSARGSAPYGYTF | TGCAGTGCTCGAGGTAGCGCTCCCTATGGCTACACCTTC
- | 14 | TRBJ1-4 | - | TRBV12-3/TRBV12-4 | CASSSGGGGEKLFF | TGTGCCAGCAGTTCCGGGGGGGGTGGTGAAAAACTGTTTTTT
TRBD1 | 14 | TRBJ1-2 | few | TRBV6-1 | CASRPDREVYGYTF | TGTGCCAGCAGACCTGACAGGGAAGTCTATGGCTACACCTTC
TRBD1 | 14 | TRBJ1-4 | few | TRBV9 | CASSQGGINEKLFF | TGTGCCAGCAGCCAGGGGGGAATTAATGAAAAACTGTTTTTT
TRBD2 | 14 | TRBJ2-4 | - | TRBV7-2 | CASRPAGGPRIQYF | TGTGCCAGCAGACCGGCGGGAGGGCCCCGCATTCAGTACTTC
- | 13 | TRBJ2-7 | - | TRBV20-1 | CSAAPGTAAEQYF | TGCAGTGCCGCTCCCGGGACTGCAGCCGAGCAGTACTTC
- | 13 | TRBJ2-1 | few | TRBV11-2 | CASSLSSPRGQFF | TGTGCCAGCAGCTTATCCTCTCCCCGCGGGCAGTTCTTC
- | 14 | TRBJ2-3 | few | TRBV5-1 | CASSPLSRADTQYF | TGCGCCAGCAGCCCCCTGAGCAGAGCAGATACGCAGTATTTT
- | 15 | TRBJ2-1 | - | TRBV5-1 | CASREAGTRYNEQFF | TGCGCCAGCAGAGAAGCCGGGACAAGATACAATGAGCAGTTCTTC
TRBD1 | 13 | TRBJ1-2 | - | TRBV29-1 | CSVAIDRGRGYTF | TGCAGCGTCGCCATCGACAGGGGGCGAGGCTACACCTTC
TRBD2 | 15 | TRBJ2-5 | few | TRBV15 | CATSPPLAGTETQYF | TGTGCCACCAGCCCTCCGTTAGCGGGAACCGAGACCCAGTACTTC
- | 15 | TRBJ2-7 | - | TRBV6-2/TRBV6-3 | CASSKGQAIYYEQYF | TGTGCCAGCAGTAAGGGACAAGCAATCTACTACGAGCAGTACTTC
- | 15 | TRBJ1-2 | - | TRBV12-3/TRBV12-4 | CASSLRLGGSYGYTF | TGTGCCAGCAGTTTACGGCTGGGGGGCAGCTATGGCTACACCTTC
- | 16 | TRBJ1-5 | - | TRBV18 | CASSPGVGDSNQPQHF | TGTGCCAGCTCACCAGGGGTCGGGGATAGCAATCAGCCCCAGCATTTT
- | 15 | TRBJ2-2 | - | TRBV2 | CASSVDTGWAGELFF | TGTGCCAGCAGCGTTGACACGGGTTGGGCCGGGGAGCTGTTTTTT
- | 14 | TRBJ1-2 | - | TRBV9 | CASSVAGRDYGYTF | TGTGCCAGCAGCGTTGCTGGGCGTGACTATGGCTACACCTTC
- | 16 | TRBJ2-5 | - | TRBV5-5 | CAISPGPRGWEETQYF | TGTGCCATCAGCCCCGGGCCTCGCGGCTGGGAAGAGACCCAGTACTTC
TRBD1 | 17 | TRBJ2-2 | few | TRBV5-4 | CASSVMDRGRYTGELFF | TGTGCCAGCAGCGTAATGGACAGGGGGCGTTACACCGGGGAGCTGTTTTTT
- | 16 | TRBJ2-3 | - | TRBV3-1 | CASSQVVGLRTDTQYF | TGTGCCAGCAGCCAAGTCGTCGGCCTTCGCACAGATACGCAGTATTTT
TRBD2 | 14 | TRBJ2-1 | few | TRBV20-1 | CSAIRTSGVNEQFF | TGCAGTGCTATCAGGACTAGCGGGGTGAATGAGCAGTTCTTC
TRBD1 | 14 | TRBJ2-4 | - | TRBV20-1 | CSALGQENKNIQYF | TGCAGTGCTCTGGGACAGGAGAACAAAAACATTCAGTACTTC
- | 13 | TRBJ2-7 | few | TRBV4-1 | CASSLARGAEQYF | TGCGCCAGCAGCCTAGCAAGAGGTGCCGAGCAGTACTTC
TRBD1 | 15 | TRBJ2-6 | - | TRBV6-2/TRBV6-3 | CASRAGGSGANVLTF | TGTGCCAGCAGAGCAGGGGGATCTGGGGCCAACGTCCTGACTTTC
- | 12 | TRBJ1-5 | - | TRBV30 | CAWGLTNQPQHF | TGTGCCTGGGGCCTAACTAATCAGCCCCAGCATTTT
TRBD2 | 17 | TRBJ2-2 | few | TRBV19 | CASSILGLALNTGELFF | TGTGCCAGTAGTATCTTGGGACTAGCGCTTAACACCGGGGAGCTGTTTTTT
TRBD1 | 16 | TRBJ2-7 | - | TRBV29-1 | CSVEGDGTGRKYEQYF | TGCAGCGTTGAAGGAGACGGGACAGGGAGGAAGTACGAGCAGTACTTC
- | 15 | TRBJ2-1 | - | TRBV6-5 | CASSYQDGSYNEQFF | TGTGCCAGCAGTTACCAGGACGGGTCCTACAATGAGCAGTTCTTC
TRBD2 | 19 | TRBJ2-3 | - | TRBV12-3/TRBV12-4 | CASSPRTSGLHDHTDTQYF | TGTGCCAGCAGTCCCCGGACTAGCGGGCTACACGATCACACAGATACGCAGTATTTT
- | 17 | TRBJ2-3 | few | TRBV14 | CASSQDSQRFFPDTQYF | TGTGCCAGCAGCCAAGATAGCCAGAGATTCTTCCCAGATACGCAGTATTTT
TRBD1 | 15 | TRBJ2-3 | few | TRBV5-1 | CASSLGGTDTDTQYF | TGCGCCAGCAGCTTGGGGGGGACAGACACAGATACGCAGTATTTT
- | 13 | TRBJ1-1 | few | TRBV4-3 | CASSQLMNTEAFF | TGCGCCAGCAGCCAACTTATGAACACTGAAGCTTTCTTT
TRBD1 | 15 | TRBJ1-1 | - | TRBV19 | CASSSMTGSSTEAFF | TGTGCCAGTAGTTCAATGACAGGGTCCAGCACTGAAGCTTTCTTT
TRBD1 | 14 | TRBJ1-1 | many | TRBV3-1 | CASSDRGPNTEAFF | TGTGCCAGCAGCGACAGGGGACCCAACACTGAAGCTTTCTTT
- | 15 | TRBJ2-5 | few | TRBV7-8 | CASSLGASPQETQYF | TGTGCCAGCAGCTTAGGCGCTAGCCCACAAGAGACCCAGTACTTC
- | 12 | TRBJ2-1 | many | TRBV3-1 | CASSRRYNEQFF | TGTGCCAGCAGCAGAAGATACAATGAGCAGTTCTTC
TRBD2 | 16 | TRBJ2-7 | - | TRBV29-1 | CSVGRREAGGLGEQYF | TGCAGCGTTGGAAGGAGGGAAGCGGGAGGGCTTGGGGAGCAGTACTTC
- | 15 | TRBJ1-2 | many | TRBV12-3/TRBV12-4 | CASSGGTGQAYGYTF | TGTGCCAGCAGTGGGGGTACGGGGCAGGCCTATGGCTACACCTTC
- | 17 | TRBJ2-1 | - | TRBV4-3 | CASSQDELVETYNEQFF | TGCGCCAGCAGCCAAGACGAGCTAGTAGAGACCTACAATGAGCAGTTCTTC
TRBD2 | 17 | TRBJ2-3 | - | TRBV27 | CASSRLLLAGSTDTQYF | TGTGCCAGCAGCAGACTTCTCCTAGCGGGGAGCACAGATACGCAGTATTTT
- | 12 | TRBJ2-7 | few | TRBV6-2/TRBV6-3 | CASRDISYEQYF | TGTGCCAGCCGGGACATCAGCTACGAGCAGTACTTC
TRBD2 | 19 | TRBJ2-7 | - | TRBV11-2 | CASSRPSSGSSPRTYEQYF | TGTGCCAGCAGCCGCCCTTCTAGCGGGAGTTCCCCAAGGACCTACGAGCAGTACTTC